The clone carrying this T cell receptor beta chain was counted only a few times. Its antigen remains unidentified. One entry per CDR3 protein results from TCRdb running MiXCR on the 5' RACE reads. Counted here are fewer than 250,000 distinct CDR3 sequences, approximately 7.8% occurring once; the ten biggest clones make up roughly 5.4%. These data are taken from a study of identical twins. Notes on the study in general: For cord blood, abundant beta clonotypes had fewer insertions, unlike memory repertoires, which showed none. Within monozygotic twins, out-of-frame TCR alpha sharing was underestimated by the models.

These data also formed part of another study, on yellow fever vaccine responses in identical twins. That paper adds: Among the twins, the vaccine T cell response reportedly seemed partly convergent and partly personalized.

The specimen sequenced was CD8+ T cells sorted from blood. This receptor was taken from a young woman in good health.

The CDR3 reads CASSLASGHTKNIQYF. The CDR3 DNA sequence: TGTGCCAGCAGCTTAGCTAGCGGGCACACCAAAAACATTCAGTACTTC. V gene TRBV7-9 combines with J gene TRBJ2-4; TRBD2 agrees at 7 bases. With V trimmed by 0 bases and J by 2 bases, 4 bases remained unmatched. The CDR3 spans 16 residues. CDR1 and CDR2 (germline): SEHNR, FQNEAQ (reference sequence).